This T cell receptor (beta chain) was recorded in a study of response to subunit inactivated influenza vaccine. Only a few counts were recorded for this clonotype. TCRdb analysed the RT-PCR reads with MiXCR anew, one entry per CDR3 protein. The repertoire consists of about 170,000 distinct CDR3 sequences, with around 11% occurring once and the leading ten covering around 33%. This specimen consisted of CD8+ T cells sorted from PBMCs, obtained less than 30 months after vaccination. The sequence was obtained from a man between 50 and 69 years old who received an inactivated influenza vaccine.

The CDR3 here is CAISTEKPYEQYF. In DNA, the CDR3 is TGTGCCATATCTACCGAAAAACCCTACGAGCAGTACTTC. This chain uses TRBV12-3 or TRBV12-4 with TRBJ2-7; D unclear. V lost 10 bases, J lost 2 bases, and 15 bases lay in between. This CDR3 has 13 residues.